The source of this TCR beta chain is a study of OX40 agonist ivuxolimab in advanced cancers. Study as a whole: All patients had ivuxolimab intravenously every 2 weeks at 0.01 to 10 mg/kg. Partial responses occurred in three patients (one hepatocellular carcinoma, two cutaneous melanoma).

Patients were ruled out by autoimmune disease history or systemic immunosuppression. The table came from immunoSEQ multiplex PCR; TCRdb's copy has only in-frame clones and leaves some out. The sample records 80,000 to 100,000 clones, approximately 94% being singletons. The CDR3 is 14 amino acids. From germline, CDR1 is SGHVS and CDR2 FNYEAQ. Trimming stripped 1 base from V and 0 bases from J, with 5 bases between. Notes on this clone: Its specificity is not known.

Study-level points and caveats: The study found that CD8+ T cells averaged more expanded clones than CD4+.

The V gene is TRBV7-6, the J gene TRBJ2-3, with no clear D. The sample was CD4+ or CD8+ T cells sorted from blood, taken in a trial of the OX40 agonist ivuxolimab. The sequence derives from an adult with an advanced solid tumor such as melanoma, head and neck, liver or kidney cancer. CDR3 coding DNA: TGTGCCAGCAGCTTAGGGTTTAGCACAGATACGCAGTATTTT. Translation: CASSLGFSTDTQYF.